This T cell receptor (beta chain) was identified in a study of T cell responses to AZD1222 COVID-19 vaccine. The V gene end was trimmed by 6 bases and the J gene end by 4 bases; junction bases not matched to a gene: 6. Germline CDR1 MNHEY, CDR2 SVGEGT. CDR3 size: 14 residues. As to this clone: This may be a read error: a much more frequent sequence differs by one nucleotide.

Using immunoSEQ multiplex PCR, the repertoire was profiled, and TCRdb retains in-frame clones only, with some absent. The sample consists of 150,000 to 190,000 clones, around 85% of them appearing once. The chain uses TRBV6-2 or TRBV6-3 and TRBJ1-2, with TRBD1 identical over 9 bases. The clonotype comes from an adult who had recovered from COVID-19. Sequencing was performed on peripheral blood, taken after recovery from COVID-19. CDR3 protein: CASSRDRVFYGYTF. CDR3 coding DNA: TGTGCCAGCAGCCGGGACAGGGTATTCTATGGCTACACCTTC.